This TCR beta chain was obtained from a study of blood T cells in healthy people across ages. This clonotype was counted a few times. With a J-beta primer mix and a sample-barcoded 5' primer, a second PCR ran roughly 6 to 12 cycles. TCRdb re-called the 5' RACE reads with MiXCR, one entry per CDR3 protein. The sample gives around 700,000 distinct CDR3 sequences, 20% to 25% of which show up once; 9% to 9.5% is in the top ten. V gave up 1 base and J gave up 3 bases; unmatched junction bases: 4. CDR1 is SGHVS and CDR2 is FNYEAQ in the germline V gene. The CDR3 runs 15 residues. The same data also contributed to another study, on T cells of mothers and their children.

The genes are TRBV7-6 and TRBJ2-5; 8 bases fit TRBD1. The origin of this receptor is a boy aged 5 to 17 in good health. The specimen was blood. CDR3 coding DNA: TGTGCCAGCAGCTTAGGTAGACAGGGGAAAGAGACCCAGTACTTC. This gives the protein CASSLGRQGKETQYF.